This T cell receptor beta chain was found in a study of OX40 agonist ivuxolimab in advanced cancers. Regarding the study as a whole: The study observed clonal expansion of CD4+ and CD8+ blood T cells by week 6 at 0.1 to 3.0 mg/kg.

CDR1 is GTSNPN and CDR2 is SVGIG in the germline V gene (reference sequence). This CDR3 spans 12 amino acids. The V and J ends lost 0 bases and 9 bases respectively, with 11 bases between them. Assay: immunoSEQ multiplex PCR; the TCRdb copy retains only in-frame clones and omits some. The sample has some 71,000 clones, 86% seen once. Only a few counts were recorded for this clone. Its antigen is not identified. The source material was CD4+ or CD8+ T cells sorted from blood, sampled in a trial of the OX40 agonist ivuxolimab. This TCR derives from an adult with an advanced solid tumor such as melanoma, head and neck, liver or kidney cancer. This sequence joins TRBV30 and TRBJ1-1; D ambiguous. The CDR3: CAWSVTEVKAFF. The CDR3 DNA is TGTGCCTGGAGTGTAACAGAGGTCAAAGCTTTCTTT.